This entry features one T cell receptor (beta chain) sequence. Its antigen is unidentified. This sample is part of a study of OX40 agonist ivuxolimab in advanced cancers. Study conclusions and caveats: Both blood CD4+ and CD8+ T cells showed clonal growth by week 6 at 0.1 to 3.0 mg/kg.

Libraries were prepared by immunoSEQ multiplex PCR; TCRdb keeps only in-frame clonotypes and omits some of them. This sample yields around 100,000 clones, of which approximately 93% are seen a single time; roughly 0.26% belongs to the top ten. This CDR3 is 11 amino acids long. V lost 8 bases and J lost 7, with 8 bases in between. CDR1 and CDR2 (germline): MDHEN, SYDVKM. The J gene is TRBJ1-4, the V gene TRBV28; D is possibly TRBD1 (6 bases). Sequencing was performed on CD4+ or CD8+ T cells sorted from blood, taken in a trial of the OX40 agonist ivuxolimab. The TCR comes from an adult with an advanced solid tumor such as melanoma, head and neck, liver or kidney cancer. CDR3 nucleotides: TGTGCCAGCTCGGGGGCTGAAAAACTGTTTTTT. This codes for CASSGAEKLFF.